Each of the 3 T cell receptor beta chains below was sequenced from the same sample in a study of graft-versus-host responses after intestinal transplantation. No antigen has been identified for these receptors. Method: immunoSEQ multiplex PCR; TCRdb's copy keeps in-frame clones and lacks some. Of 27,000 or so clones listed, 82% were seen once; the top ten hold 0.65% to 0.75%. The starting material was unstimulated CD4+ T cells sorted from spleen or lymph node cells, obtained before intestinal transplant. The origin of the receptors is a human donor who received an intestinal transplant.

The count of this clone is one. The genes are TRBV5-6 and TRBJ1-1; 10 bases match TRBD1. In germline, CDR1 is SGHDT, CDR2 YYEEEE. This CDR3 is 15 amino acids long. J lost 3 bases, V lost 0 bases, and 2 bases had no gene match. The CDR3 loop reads CASSLAGTGDTEAFF. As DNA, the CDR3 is TGTGCCAGCAGCTTGGCCGGGACAGGGGACACTGAAGCTTTCTTT. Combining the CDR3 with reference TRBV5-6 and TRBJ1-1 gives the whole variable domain DAGVTQSPTHLIKTRGQQVTLRCSPKSGHDTVSWYQQALGQGPQFIFQYYEEEERQRGNFPDRFSGHQFPNYSSELNVNALLLGDSALYLCASSLAGTGDTEAFFGQGTRLTVV.

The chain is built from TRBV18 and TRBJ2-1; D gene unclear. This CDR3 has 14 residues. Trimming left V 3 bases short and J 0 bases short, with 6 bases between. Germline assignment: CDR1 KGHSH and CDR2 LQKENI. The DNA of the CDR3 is TGTGCCAGCTCACCCCGGAGCTCCTACAATGAGCAGTTCTTC. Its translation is CASSPRSSYNEQFF. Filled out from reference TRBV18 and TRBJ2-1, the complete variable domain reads NAGVMQNPRHLVRRRGQEARLRCSPMKGHSHVYWYRQLPEEGLKFMVYLQKENIIDESGMPKERFSAEFPKEGPSILRIQQVVRGDSAAYFCASSPRSSYNEQFFGPGTRLTVL.

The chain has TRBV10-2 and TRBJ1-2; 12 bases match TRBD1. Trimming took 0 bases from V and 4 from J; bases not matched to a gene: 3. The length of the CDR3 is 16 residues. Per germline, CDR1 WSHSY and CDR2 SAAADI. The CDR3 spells CASSESRDRGPYGYTF. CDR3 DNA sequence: TGCGCCAGCAGTGAGTCTAGGGACAGGGGGCCCTATGGCTACACCTTC.